The 3 T cell receptor beta chains in this list originate from one sample, sequenced in a study of blood T cell repertoires in COVID-19. The repertoire was sequenced with immunoSEQ multiplex PCR; TCRdb's copy has only in-frame clones and lacks some. Of 95,000 to 110,000 clones listed, 75% to 95% are singletons. The sample consisted of peripheral blood. All receptors derive from a woman aged 25 to 39 with acute or convalescent COVID-19.

J is TRBJ2-7 and V is TRBV28; the D is unclear. The CDR3 is 12 residues long. Between the trimmed V and J ends, which lost 1 base and 5 bases, there was a span of 6 bases. CDR1 and CDR2 from the germline V gene are MDHEN and SYDVKM. The CDR3 sequence: CASSLSTDEQYF. CDR3 nucleotide sequence: TGTGCCAGCAGTTTATCTACTGACGAGCAGTACTTC. Using reference TRBV28 and TRBJ2-7 for the parts outside the CDR3, the full variable domain is DVKVTQSSRYLVKRTGEKVFLECVQDMDHENMFWYRQDPGLGLRLIYFSYDVKMKEKGDIPEGYSVSREKKERFSLILESASTNQTSMYLCASSLSTDEQYFGPGTRLTVT.

In its sample, this clone was seen a few times. CDR3 sequence reads: CASSEQGHNQPQHF. The CDR3 region has the DNA TGCGCCAGCAGTGAGCAAGGACACAATCAGCCCCAGCATTTT. V usage is TRBV10-2 and J usage is TRBJ1-5, with TRBD1 as a possible D gene (5 bases). The CDR3 spans 14 residues. Germline V gene sequence: CDR1 WSHSY, CDR2 SAAADI. V was trimmed by 2 bases and J by 3 bases, leaving 8 bases between them.

J is TRBJ2-2 and V is TRBV5-6; maybe TRBD2 (6 bases). Germline loops: CDR1 SGHDT, CDR2 YYEEEE. Trimming shortened V by 2 bases and J by 2 bases, and 10 bases separated the two germline ends. The CDR3 length is 15 residues. In DNA form, the CDR3 reads TGTGCCAGCAGCTTTGGAGGGCGAAACACCGGGGAGCTGTTTTTT. Protein sequence: CASSFGGRNTGELFF.